This T cell receptor beta chain emerged from a study of blood T cells in healthy people across ages (dated by TCRdb to 2014 to 2015). About the full investigation: In model experiments, template switching captured roughly one uniquely barcoded TCR beta cDNA molecule for every two T cells. To track age-related changes in TCR beta repertoire diversity, the study relied on deep sequencing normalized with unique cDNA molecular identifiers. Donors were grouped into four age groups: young (average 16 years), middle-aged (roughly 40), aged (around 60) and long-lived (around 80). To avoid experimental bias, donors of different ages were spread randomly across the sequencing lanes. Two additional independent replicas of 1 million unique cDNA reads from the same blood draw were analyzed for two donors (one aged 18 to 29 and one aged 80 or older).

Including the terminal cysteine and phenylalanine, the CDR3 comprises 15 residues. Only the CDR3 portion is preserved as DNA: 45 bases, with reading frame beginning at the first base. The CDR1 and CDR2 encoded by the germline V gene are LGHNA and YSLEER. The library was produced with 5' RACE. Sequencing was carried out with an Illumina HiSeq 2500. A second PCR of roughly 6 to 11 cycles was run with a J-beta primer mix and a sample-barcoded 5' primer. A template-switch 5' adaptor carrying 12 random nucleotides introduced a unique molecular identifier onto each TCR beta cDNA molecule. Each sample yielded at least 2.5 million CDR3-containing paired-end reads. First-strand cDNA synthesis was performed from all RNA using the Mint cDNA synthesis kit, with priming by a TRBC-specific oligonucleotide. All cDNA was treated with uracil-DNA glycosylase and then went through a first 18-cycle PCR with the universal primers M1SS and BC2_uni_R. From the authors' description of their analysis: For normalization, 1 million high-quality reads, each with a distinct molecular identifier, were randomly selected from each sample. Instead of being binned into consensus sequences, reads that shared molecular identifiers were thrown out. MiTCR, run with a Q25 quality threshold and the strictest error-elimination algorithm, handled CDR3 identification, clonotype clustering and error correction. A nonparametric unseen species model with Euler transformation was used to estimate lower-bound total TCR beta diversity. Clones were called with MiXCR by TCRdb after fastp trimmed the public reads at Q25, and only in-frame beta chains were retained. A single entry per CDR3 protein holds the most common genes and DNA from its merged rows. For this entry, the V and J calls and clone size follow TCRdb and not the study's own pipeline. For this sample there are some 640,000 distinct CDR3 sequences; over 45% appear just once. Around 32% of the sample rests with the top ten.

Donors were 39 systemically healthy Caucasian individuals from Russia aged 6 to 90 years. Approximately 9 milliliters of peripheral blood were collected from each donor into EDTA-treated Vacutainer tubes. Ficoll-Paque density-gradient centrifugation was used to isolate PBMCs, with at least 6 million per sample. Total RNA was extracted from PBMCs with Trizol reagent, with at least 5 micrograms obtained per sample. For every donor, an aliquot of PBMCs went through flow cytometry to measure the percentages of naive CD45RAhigh/CD27high T cells. On the study overall, not on this receptor specifically: There was a strong correlation between observed TCR beta diversity and the percentage of naive T cells measured by flow cytometry. Because donor CMV infection status was unknown, age-related changes in expanded clonotypes were potentially confounded. As age increased, observed TCR beta diversity per million T cells dropped in a roughly linear way, and a significant reduction was already evident by age roughly 36. Compared with the aged group, the long-lived group had more naive CD4+ T cells, fewer expanded clones and increased TCR diversity, a pattern suggesting age selection. Estimates of total diversity based on one million sequenced T cells were considered lower bounds and underestimates. Conclusive comparison of naive and antigen-experienced compartments was prevented by the profiling of bulk unsorted PBMCs.

Details on this clonotype: Its cognate antigen has yet to be identified. Base qualities are missing; no much larger clone stands one base away.

The sequencing input was blood. The rearranged chain carries TRBV4-3 and TRBJ2-7, with 9 bases aligning to TRBD2. The J call could be wrong; TRBJ2-5 is a better fit for the DNA end. This TCR derives from a woman aged 60-75 years in good health. CDR3 protein: CASSQWRAGGETQYF. In nucleotides, the sequence is TGCGCCAGCAGCCAATGGCGAGCGGGAGGAGAGACCCAGTACTTC.